One and the same sample provided the 21 T cell receptor beta chains below, sequenced in a study of cytomegalovirus exposure and HLA in healthy donors. The study ran its PCR with 60 Vbeta and 13 Jbeta primers. Only in-frame clones appear in the TCRdb table, and some are missing; sequencing was by immunoSEQ multiplex PCR. This table has 100,000 or so clones, 75% appearing once. The sample consisted of PBMCs. These receptors originate from a man aged 50 to 60 in good health and CMV-seronegative.

With respect to this clone: At one end, the junction sequence differs from germline, possibly due to a read error. V gene TRBV7-7 combines with J gene TRBJ2-5; a weak D match, TRBD2 (5 bases). This CDR3 spans 15 amino acids. Germline values: CDR1 SSHAT, CDR2 FNYEAQ (reference sequence). This CDR3 reads CASSSGVQAGETQYF. CDR3 bases: TGTGCTAGCAGCTCCGGGGTCCAGGCCGGAGAGACCCAGTACTTC.

This clone was seen more than once but under ten times. V gene TRBV13 combines with J gene TRBJ1-4, with 9 positions matching TRBD1. The CDR3 sequence is 16 residues long. V lost 7 bases to trimming and J lost 5 bases; unmatched junction nucleotides: 11. Germline V gives CDR1 PRHDT, CDR2 FYEKMQ (reference sequence). The CDR3 DNA reads TGTGCCAGCACCAGAAGGGTAGGGACAGGGAATGAAAAACTGTTTTTT. Amino acids: CASTRRVGTGNEKLFF.

The chain recombines TRBV7-3 with TRBJ2-1; D may be TRBD1 (6 bases). V was clipped by 1 base and J by 10 bases, with 17 bases between them. CDR3 size: 15 residues. The germline CDR1 and CDR2 sequences are SGHTA and FQGTGA. For the CDR3, the DNA is TGTGCCAGCAGCTTAATCGCAGGGGTGGGCTTGGAGCAGTTCTTC. Protein sequence: CASSLIAGVGLEQFF.

The chain uses TRBV7-7 and TRBJ2-3, with 13 nucleotides matching TRBD2. CDR1 is SSHAT, CDR2 FNYEAQ, per germline (reference sequence). The CDR3 is 19 amino acids. J lost 2 bases, V lost 6 bases, and 14 bases had no gene match. DNA for the CDR3: TGTGCCAGCAGTTCCTTAACTAGCGGGAGGGTCCCATACACAGATACGCAGTATTTT. This sequence encodes CASSSLTSGRVPYTDTQYF. The full variable domain, its missing parts supplied by reference TRBV7-7 and TRBJ2-3, is GAGVSQSPRYKVTKRGQDVTLRCDPISSHATLYWYQQALGQGPEFLTYFNYEAQPDKSGLPSDRFSAERPEGSISTLTIQRTEQRDSAMYRCASSSLTSGRVPYTDTQYFGPGTRLTVL.

This chain's CDR3 is CASSDWGGVSNTEAFF. The CDR3 DNA sequence: TGTGCCAGCAGTGATTGGGGGGGGGTCTCTAACACTGAAGCTTTCTTT. The chain joins TRBV6-1 to TRBJ1-1; weak D call: TRBD1 (5 bases). Trimming took off 3 bases at V and 2 bases at J, with 16 bases between the two ends. This CDR3 spans 16 amino acids. Germline V gives CDR1 MNHNS, CDR2 SASEGT.

The chain uses TRBV4-3 and TRBJ2-7; the D gene is possibly TRBD2 (6 bases). This CDR3 contains 16 residues. The ends were cut back, 2 bases at V and 2 bases at J, with 16 bases in the middle. Per germline, CDR1 LGHNA and CDR2 YSLEER. The CDR3 DNA follows: TGCGCCAGCAGCCAAACCCCGGGAGATTCCGCCTACGAGCAGTACTTC. This gives the protein CASSQTPGDSAYEQYF.

V usage is TRBV18 and J usage is TRBJ1-4, with D uncertain. V was trimmed by 1 base and J by 4 bases, leaving 4 bases between them. In germline, CDR1 is KGHSH, CDR2 LQKENI. The CDR3 is made up of 13 amino acids. The chain's CDR3 is CASSPRGNEKLFF. The CDR3 DNA sequence: TGTGCCAGCTCACCACGCGGTAATGAAAAACTGTTTTTT.

The chain joins TRBV2 to TRBJ2-2; 7 nucleotides align to TRBD1. The CDR3 is 13 residues long. V lost 9 bases and J lost 6; bases outside the gene matches: 7. Germline CDR1 reads SNHLY; CDR2 reads FYNNEI. As DNA, the CDR3 is TGTGCCAGTACAGGGGTCCAGGCCGGGGAGCTGTTTTTT. Protein: CASTGVQAGELFF.

The chain carries TRBV5-1 and TRBJ1-1; D is unresolved. The V end was cut by 0 bases, the J end by 1 base, with 7 bases between. CDR3 length: 14 residues. Germline V gene lookup returns CDR1 SGHRS and CDR2 YFSETQ. The CDR3 region is CASSLVAENTEAFF. In nucleotides, the CDR3 is TGCGCCAGCAGCTTGGTGGCAGAGAACACTGAAGCTTTCTTT.

This chain uses TRBV9 with TRBJ2-2; D is ambiguous. V was trimmed by 7 bases and J by 1 base, leaving 11 bases between them. CDR3 size: 14 residues. Germline CDR1 reads SGDLS; CDR2 reads YYNGEE. The CDR3 here is CASGQAQNTGELFF. As DNA, the CDR3 is TGTGCCAGCGGTCAGGCCCAGAACACCGGGGAGCTGTTTTTT.

J is TRBJ2-5 and V is TRBV7-3; 10 nucleotides match TRBD2. The CDR3 is made up of 15 amino acids. The V gene end was trimmed by 2 bases and the J gene end by 4 bases; junction bases not matched to a gene: 4. Germline V gene sequence: CDR1 SGHTA, CDR2 FQGTGA. CDR3 sequence: CASSLLAGGRETQYF. The CDR3 DNA follows: TGTGCCAGCAGCTTATTAGCGGGAGGAAGAGAGACCCAGTACTTC.

This rearrangement joins TRBV28 to TRBJ2-7; D is perhaps TRBD1 (5 bases). This CDR3 region has 15 residues. The V and J ends lost 5 bases and 0 bases respectively, with 14 bases between them. CDR1 is MDHEN and CDR2 is SYDVKM in the germline V gene. CDR3 coding DNA: TGTGCCAGCAGTCACAGGCCAACGAACTCCTACGAGCAGTACTTC. It translates to CASSHRPTNSYEQYF.

The chain links TRBV18 to TRBJ1-4; D call uncertain. CDR3 length: 14 residues. Germline CDR1 KGHSH, CDR2 LQKENI. V lost 5 bases and J lost 3, with 10 bases in between. CDR3 in amino acids: CASSEAVSNEKLFF. The CDR3 DNA sequence: TGTGCCAGCTCAGAGGCAGTTTCTAATGAAAAACTGTTTTTT.

This chain's CDR3 is CAISASQIGRGEETQYF. DNA for the CDR3: TGTGCCATCAGTGCCTCTCAAATCGGACGTGGGGAGGAGACCCAGTACTTC. V and J are TRBV10-3 and TRBJ2-5; a weak D match, TRBD2 (5 bases). The ends were cut back, 4 bases at V and 5 bases at J, with 23 bases in the middle. This CDR3 contains 17 residues. Germline values: CDR1 ENHRY, CDR2 SYGVKD.

V and J are TRBV7-9 and TRBJ2-1; D is undetermined. The CDR3 is 12 residues long. Trimming took 6 bases from V and 0 from J, leaving 3 bases between them. Germline loops: CDR1 SEHNR, CDR2 FQNEAQ (reference sequence). The CDR3 bases are TGTGCCAGCAGGAGCTCCTACAATGAGCAGTTCTTC. This gives the protein CASRSSYNEQFF.

This clone has a handful of counts. The J gene is TRBJ1-1, the V gene TRBV2, with D hard to call. Germline loops: CDR1 SNHLY, CDR2 FYNNEI. The CDR3 is 11 residues long. Between the trimmed V and J ends, which lost 8 bases and 5 bases, there was a span of 9 bases. The CDR3 region has the DNA TGTGCCAGCGGGCGGGAAACTGAAGCTTTCTTT. This translates into CASGRETEAFF.

J is TRBJ1-3 and V is TRBV28; 9 bases line up with TRBD1. The CDR3 has 15 residues. The J segment lost 5 bases and the V segment lost 2 bases, leaving 4 bases of the junction unmatched. Germline CDR1 and CDR2: MDHEN and SYDVKM. The CDR3 here is CASSLGDRARNTIYF. CDR3 in DNA: TGTGCCAGCAGTTTAGGGGACAGGGCTCGAAACACCATATATTTT.

This clone was observed once. The chain employs TRBV29-1 and TRBJ2-5, with D tentatively TRBD2 (6 bases). The end of the DNA aligns better with TRBJ2-7, so the J call may be wrong. This CDR3 has 14 amino acids. The germline CDR1 and CDR2 sequences are SQVTM and ANQGSEA. The CDR3 DNA reads as TGCAGCGTTGAAGACGGGAGAGGGTCGGACGAGCAGTACTTC. It yields the protein CSVEDGRGSDEQYF.

The chain links TRBV29-1 to TRBJ1-2; TRBD1 might be the D (5 bases). CDR3 length equals 13 residues. CDR1 and CDR2 from the germline V gene are SQVTM and ANQGSEA. Trimming stripped 6 bases from V and 8 bases from J, with 19 bases between. In DNA form, the CDR3 reads TGCAGCGTCTCCGACGGGGGTCATGGGGGCTACACCTTC. Amino acids: CSVSDGGHGGYTF.

In nucleotides, the CDR3 is TGTGCCAGCACCCGGTCGGAGGGGACCTACGAGCAGTACTTC. Amino acid sequence: CASTRSEGTYEQYF. The chain has TRBV28 and TRBJ2-7; D is perhaps TRBD2 (6 bases). In germline, CDR1 is MDHEN, CDR2 SYDVKM. There are 14 residues in the CDR3. Deletions cut 7 bases from V and 2 bases from J, with 15 bases between.

V and J are TRBV18 and TRBJ1-3; no definite D call. Trimming took off 6 bases at V and 13 bases at J, with 16 bases between the two ends. Germline CDR1 and CDR2: KGHSH and LQKENI. The CDR3 has 12 residues. The CDR3, as DNA: TGTGCCAGCTCCCCTCCATCGGAGGAAATATATTTT. Protein sequence: CASSPPSEEIYF.